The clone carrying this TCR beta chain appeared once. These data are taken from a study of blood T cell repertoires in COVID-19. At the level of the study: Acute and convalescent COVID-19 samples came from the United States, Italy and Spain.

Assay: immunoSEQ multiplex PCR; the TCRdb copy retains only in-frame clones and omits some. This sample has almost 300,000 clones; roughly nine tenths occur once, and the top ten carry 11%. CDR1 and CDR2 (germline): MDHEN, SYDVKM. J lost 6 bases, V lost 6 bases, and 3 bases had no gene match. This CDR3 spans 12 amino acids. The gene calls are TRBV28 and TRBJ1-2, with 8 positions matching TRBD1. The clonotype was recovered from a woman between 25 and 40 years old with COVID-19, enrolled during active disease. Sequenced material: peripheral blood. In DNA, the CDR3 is TGTGCCAGCAGGATACAGGGGGATGGCTACACCTTC. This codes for CASRIQGDGYTF.